These 7 T cell receptor beta chains originate from one sample sequenced in a study of blood T cell repertoires in COVID-19. Libraries were prepared by immunoSEQ multiplex PCR; TCRdb keeps only in-frame clonotypes and omits some of them. The sample has about 360,000 clones, 70% to 90% seen once. Source material: peripheral blood. The source is a woman aged 55 to 70 with COVID-19, enrolled during active disease.

The chain links TRBV6-5 to TRBJ2-1, with 9 bases matching TRBD2. Losses at the gene ends were 4 bases for V and 0 bases for J; bases not matched to a gene: 1. Germline V gives CDR1 MNHEY, CDR2 SVGAGI. The CDR3 extends over 15 amino acids. CDR3 in amino acids: CASSFSGSSYNEQFF. CDR3 bases: TGTGCCAGCAGTTTTAGCGGGAGCTCCTACAATGAGCAGTTCTTC.

This chain connects TRBV5-5 to TRBJ2-7; possibly TRBD2 for D (6 bases). Germline V gene sequence: CDR1 SGHKS, CDR2 YYEKEE (reference sequence). V shed 5 bases and J shed 4 bases, with 16 bases lying between them. CDR3 length: 14 residues. CDR3 region: CASSDPREAYEQYF. DNA for the CDR3: TGTGCCAGCAGTGACCCCAGGGAGGCTTACGAGCAGTACTTC.

This chain connects TRBV4-3 to TRBJ1-2, with D perhaps TRBD1 (5 bases). Per the germline V gene, CDR1 is LGHNA and CDR2 is YSLEER. The length of the CDR3 is 14 residues. The V gene lost 1 base and the J gene lost 6 bases, with 12 bases spanning the gap. The CDR3: CASSQVGRGNGYTF. As DNA, the CDR3 is TGCGCCAGCAGCCAAGTGGGGCGCGGCAATGGCTACACCTTC.

The chain combines TRBV20-1 with TRBJ2-3, with 9 bases matching TRBD2. The V gene end was trimmed by 3 bases and the J gene end by 4 bases; junction bases not matched to a gene: 5. This CDR3 is built from 14 residues. Germline assignment: CDR1 DFQATT and CDR2 SNEGSKA (reference sequence). CDR3 bases: TGCAGTGCTAGTCTTCCTAGCGGGGCAGATACGCAGTATTTT. Residues: CSASLPSGADTQYF.

This clone came up a few times. The chain carries TRBV3-1 (or the pseudogene TRBV3-2) and TRBJ2-2; 7 nucleotides agree with TRBD2. With V trimmed by 2 bases and J by 4 bases, 1 base remained unmatched. The CDR3 spans 14 residues. Per germline, CDR1 LGHDT and CDR2 YNNKEL (reference sequence). CDR3 in DNA: TGTGCCAGCAGCCAACCTAGCGGCACCGGGGAGCTGTTTTTT. Translated: CASSQPSGTGELFF.

V usage is TRBV5-1 and J usage is TRBJ2-5; 10 bases are shared with TRBD2. The length of the CDR3 is 16 residues. V lost 0 bases, J lost 5 bases, and 7 bases stayed unmatched. Per the germline V gene, CDR1 is SGHRS and CDR2 is YFSETQ. The chain's CDR3 is CASSLGQRGGRETQYF. CDR3 DNA: TGCGCCAGCAGCTTGGGTCAGCGGGGGGGCCGGGAGACCCAGTACTTC.

As to this clone: Since a much larger clone is just one base distant, this may be a read error. This sequence joins TRBV11-3 and TRBJ1-2, with 10 bases matching TRBD1. After removal of 5 bases from V and 6 bases from J, the junction contained 3 bases not matched to a gene. The CDR3 runs to 13 residues. Per the germline V gene, CDR1 is SGHNT and CDR2 is YENEEA. CDR3 nucleotide sequence: TGTGCCAGCAGCCAAGGACAGGGGGATGGCTACACCTTC. It codes for CASSQGQGDGYTF.